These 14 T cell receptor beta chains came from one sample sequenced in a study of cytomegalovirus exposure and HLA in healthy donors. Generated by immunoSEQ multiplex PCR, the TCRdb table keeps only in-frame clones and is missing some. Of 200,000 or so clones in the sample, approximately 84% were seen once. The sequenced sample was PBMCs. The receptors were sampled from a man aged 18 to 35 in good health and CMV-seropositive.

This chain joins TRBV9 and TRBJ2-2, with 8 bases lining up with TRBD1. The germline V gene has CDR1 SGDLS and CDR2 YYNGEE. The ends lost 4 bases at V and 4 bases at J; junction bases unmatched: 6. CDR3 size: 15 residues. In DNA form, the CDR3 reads TGTGCCAGCAGCTTTCAGGGGGCGGGCACCGGGGAGCTGTTTTTT. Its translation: CASSFQGAGTGELFF.

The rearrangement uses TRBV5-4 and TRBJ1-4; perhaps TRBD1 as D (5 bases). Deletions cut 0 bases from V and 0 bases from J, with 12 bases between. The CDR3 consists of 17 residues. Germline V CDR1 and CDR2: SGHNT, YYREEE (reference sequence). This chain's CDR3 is CASSLGGHPATNEKLFF. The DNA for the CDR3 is TGTGCCAGCAGCTTGGGCGGACATCCCGCAACTAATGAAAAACTGTTTTTT.

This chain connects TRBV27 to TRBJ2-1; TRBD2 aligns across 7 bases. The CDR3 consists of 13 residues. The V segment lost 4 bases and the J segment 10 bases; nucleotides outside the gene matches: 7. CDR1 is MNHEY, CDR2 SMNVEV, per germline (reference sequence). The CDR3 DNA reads TGTGCCAGCAGTTACCCCCGGGGAGGGGAGCAGTTCTTC. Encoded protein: CASSYPRGGEQFF.

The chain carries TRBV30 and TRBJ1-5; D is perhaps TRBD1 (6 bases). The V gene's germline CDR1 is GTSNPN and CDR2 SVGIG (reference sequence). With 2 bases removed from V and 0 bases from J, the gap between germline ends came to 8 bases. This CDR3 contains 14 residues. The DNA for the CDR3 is TGTGCCTGGAGTTGGGGGCGTAGCAATCAGCCCCAGCATTTT. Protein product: CAWSWGRSNQPQHF.

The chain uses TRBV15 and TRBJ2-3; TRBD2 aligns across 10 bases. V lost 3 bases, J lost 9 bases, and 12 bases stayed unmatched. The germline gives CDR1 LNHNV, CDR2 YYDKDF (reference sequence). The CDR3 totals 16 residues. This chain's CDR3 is CATSRVPGTSVVTQYF. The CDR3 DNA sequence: TGTGCCACCAGCAGGGTGCCCGGGACTAGCGTTGTGACGCAGTATTTT.

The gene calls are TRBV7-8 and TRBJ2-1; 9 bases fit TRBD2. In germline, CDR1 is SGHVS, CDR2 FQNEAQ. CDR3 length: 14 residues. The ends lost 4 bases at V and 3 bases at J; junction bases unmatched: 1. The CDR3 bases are TGTGCCAGCAGCTCTAGCGGGATCTACAATGAGCAGTTCTTC. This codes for CASSSSGIYNEQFF. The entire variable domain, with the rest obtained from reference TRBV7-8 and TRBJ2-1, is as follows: GAGVSQSPRYKVAKRGQDVALRCDPISGHVSLFWYQQALGQGPEFLTYFQNEAQLDKSGLPSDRFFAERPEGSVSTLKIQRTQQEDSAVYLCASSSSGIYNEQFFGPGTRLTVL.

CDR3 coding DNA: TGTGCCAGCAGCGTACAGGGGGGATCCTACAATGAGCAGTTCTTC. It encodes CASSVQGGSYNEQFF. The chain uses TRBV9 and TRBJ2-1, with D possibly matching TRBD1 (7 bases). Germline lookup yields CDR1 SGDLS and CDR2 YYNGEE. This CDR3 has 15 residues. V was pared by 1 base and J by 1 base, with 9 bases between.

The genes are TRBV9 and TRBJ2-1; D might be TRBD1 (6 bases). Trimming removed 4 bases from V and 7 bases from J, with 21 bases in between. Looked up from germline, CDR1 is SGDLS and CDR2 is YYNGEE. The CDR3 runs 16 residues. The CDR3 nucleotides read TGTGCCAGCAGCCTAAGGGGGACCCGGGAAAGGAATGAGCAGTTCTTC. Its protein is CASSLRGTRERNEQFF.

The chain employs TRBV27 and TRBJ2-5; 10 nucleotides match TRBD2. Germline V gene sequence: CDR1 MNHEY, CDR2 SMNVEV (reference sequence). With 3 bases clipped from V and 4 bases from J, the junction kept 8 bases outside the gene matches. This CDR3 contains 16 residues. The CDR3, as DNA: TGTGCCAGCAGTTTCGTCCTAGCGGGAGCGGGAGAGACCCAGTACTTC. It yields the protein CASSFVLAGAGETQYF.

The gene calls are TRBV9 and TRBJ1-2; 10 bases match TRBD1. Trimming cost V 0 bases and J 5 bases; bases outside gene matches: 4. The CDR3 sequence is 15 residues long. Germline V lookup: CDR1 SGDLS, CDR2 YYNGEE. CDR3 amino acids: CASSVEGTGVYGYTF. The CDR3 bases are TGTGCCAGCAGCGTAGAAGGGACAGGGGTATATGGCTACACCTTC.

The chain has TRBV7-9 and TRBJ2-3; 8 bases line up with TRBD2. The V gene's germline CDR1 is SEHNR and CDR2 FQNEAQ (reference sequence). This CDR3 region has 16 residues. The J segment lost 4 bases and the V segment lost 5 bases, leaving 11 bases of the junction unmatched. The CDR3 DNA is TGTGCCAGCAGCCGCGGGAGCGGGAGTGGCTCAGATACGCAGTATTTT. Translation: CASSRGSGSGSDTQYF. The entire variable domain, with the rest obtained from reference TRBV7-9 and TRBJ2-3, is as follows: DTGVSQNPRHKITKRGQNVTFRCDPISEHNRLYWYRQTLGQGPEFLTYFQNEAQLEKSRLLSDRFSAERPKGSFSTLEIQRTEQGDSAMYLCASSRGSGSGSDTQYFGPGTRLTVL.

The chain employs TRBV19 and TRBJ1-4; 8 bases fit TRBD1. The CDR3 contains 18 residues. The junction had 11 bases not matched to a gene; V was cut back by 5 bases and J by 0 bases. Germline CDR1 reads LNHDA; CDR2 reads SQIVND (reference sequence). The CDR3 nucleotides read TGTGCCAGTAGTTCCCCCGGGGCAGGGGGCCCAACTAATGAAAAACTGTTTTTT. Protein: CASSSPGAGGPTNEKLFF. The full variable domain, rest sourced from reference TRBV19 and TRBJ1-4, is DGGITQSPKYLFRKEGQNVTLSCEQNLNHDAMYWYRQDPGQGLRLIYYSQIVNDFQKGDIAEGYSVSREKKESFPLTVTSAQKNPTAFYLCASSSPGAGGPTNEKLFFGSGTQLSVL.

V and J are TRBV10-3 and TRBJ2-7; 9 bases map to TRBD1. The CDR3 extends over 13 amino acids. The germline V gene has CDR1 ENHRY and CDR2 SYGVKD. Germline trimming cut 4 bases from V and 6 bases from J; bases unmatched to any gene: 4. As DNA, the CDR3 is TGTGCCATCAGTGTACAGGGGGCCCTCGAGCAGTACTTC. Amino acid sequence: CAISVQGALEQYF.

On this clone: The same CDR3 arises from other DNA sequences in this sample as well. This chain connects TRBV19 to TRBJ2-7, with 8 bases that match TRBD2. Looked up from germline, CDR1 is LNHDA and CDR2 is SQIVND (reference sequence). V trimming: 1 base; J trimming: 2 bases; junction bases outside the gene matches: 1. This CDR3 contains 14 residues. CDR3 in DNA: TGTGCCAGTAGTATAGCGGGAGGGACCTACGAGCAGTACTTC. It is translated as CASSIAGGTYEQYF.